The 18 T cell receptor beta chains in this list originate from one sample, sequenced in a study of T cell responses to AZD1222 COVID-19 vaccine. Generated by immunoSEQ multiplex PCR, the TCRdb table keeps only in-frame clones and is missing some. Of under 150,000 clones listed, roughly 89% are singletons. The material sequenced was peripheral blood, taken on day 0 of AZD1222 vaccination. Source of these receptors: an adult in good health.

The rearrangement links TRBV29-1 to TRBJ2-1; 7 bases match TRBD2. The CDR3 sequence is 14 residues long. V was clipped by 6 bases and J by 8 bases; unmatched bases: 13. Germline CDR1 is SQVTM and CDR2 is ANQGSEA. The CDR3 DNA reads TGCAGCGTGGTGGAGCGGGATATCGTTTATGAGCAGTTCTTC. It is translated as CSVVERDIVYEQFF.

DNA for the CDR3: TGTGCCAGCAGTTTAGGCAGTTTACATTCCTCTGGGGCCAACGTCCTGACTTTC. The encoded protein is CASSLGSLHSSGANVLTF. The V gene is TRBV28, the J gene TRBJ2-6; D ambiguous. The length of the CDR3 is 18 residues. V dropped 2 bases and J dropped 0 bases, with 14 bases sitting between them. Germline-derived CDR1 and CDR2 are MDHEN and SYDVKM.

The chain combines TRBV4-2 with TRBJ1-4; D is undetermined. CDR1 and CDR2 from the germline V gene are LGHNA and YNFKEQ. This CDR3 is 16 amino acids long. Trimming removed 6 bases from V and 0 bases from J, with 14 bases in between. The CDR3 nucleotides read TGTGCCAGCAGAAAAGAGCTCACCCCAACTAATGAAAAACTGTTTTTT. Protein product: CASRKELTPTNEKLFF.

V is TRBV27 and J is TRBJ2-2; D is possibly TRBD2 (5 bases). Trimming left V 5 bases short and J 0 bases short, with 13 bases between. CDR3 length equals 16 residues. Per germline, CDR1 MNHEY and CDR2 SMNVEV (reference sequence). CDR3 protein: CASSRASSTNTGELFF. CDR3 sequence (DNA): TGTGCCAGCAGTAGGGCTAGCTCTACGAACACCGGGGAGCTGTTTTTT.

For this clone: The junction shows a germline mismatch at one end, possibly a read error. The V and J genes are TRBV7-7 and TRBJ2-2; TRBD1 might be the D (6 bases). Germline V gene data show CDR1 as SSHAT and CDR2 as FNYEAQ (reference sequence). The CDR3 runs 15 residues. This chain's CDR3 is CASSATGSNTGELFF. CDR3 bases: TGTGCTAGCAGCGCTACAGGGTCAAACACCGGGGAGCTGTTTTTT.

This sequence joins TRBV30 and TRBJ2-6; D possibly corresponds to TRBD1 (6 bases). This CDR3 contains 18 residues. V lost 3 bases and J lost 0, with 18 bases in between. The germline gives CDR1 GTSNPN, CDR2 SVGIG (reference sequence). CDR3 residues: CAWSRLRTGSSGANVLTF. CDR3 in DNA: TGTGCCTGGAGCCGACTAAGAACAGGGTCCTCTGGGGCCAACGTCCTGACTTTC.

The chain carries TRBV9 and TRBJ2-2, with 9 nucleotides matching TRBD2. This CDR3 is built from 16 residues. The V segment lost 2 bases and the J segment 3 bases; nucleotides outside the gene matches: 5. The germline V gene has CDR1 SGDLS and CDR2 YYNGEE. CDR3 in amino acids: CASSVGLARYTGELFF. The CDR3 bases are TGTGCCAGCAGCGTTGGACTAGCGCGATACACCGGGGAGCTGTTTTTT.

The V gene is TRBV28, the J gene TRBJ1-4; 7 nucleotides agree with TRBD1. The germline V gene has CDR1 MDHEN and CDR2 SYDVKM. There are 13 residues in the CDR3. Trimming took 6 bases from V and 10 from J; bases not matched to a gene: 8. CDR3 residues: CASSLPGGGKLFF. CDR3 bases: TGTGCCAGCAGCCTCCCAGGGGGGGGAAAACTGTTTTTT.

This clone appeared a few times. The V call is TRBV11-2, the J call TRBJ2-7; 7 bases fit TRBD2. The length of the CDR3 is 14 residues. The J segment lost 5 bases and the V segment lost 5 bases, leaving 9 bases of the junction unmatched. Germline CDR1 reads SGHAT; CDR2 reads FQNNGV. Here the CDR3 reads CASSPVRGFDEQYF. The CDR3 DNA sequence: TGTGCCAGCAGCCCCGTGCGGGGGTTTGACGAGCAGTACTTC.

This sequence joins TRBV6-5 and TRBJ1-2; 7 nucleotides match TRBD1. The ends lost 7 bases at V and 8 bases at J; junction bases unmatched: 7. The CDR3 runs to 12 residues. Germline CDR1 is MNHEY and CDR2 is SVGAGI. The CDR3 nucleotides read TGTGCCAGCAAGGGGGCGTCGCGGGGCTACACCTTC. It yields the protein CASKGASRGYTF.

J is TRBJ2-2 and V is TRBV7-2; possible D gene TRBD1, 6 bases. V lost 4 bases to trimming and J lost 5 bases, with 11 bases between them. This CDR3 has 14 amino acids. CDR1 and CDR2 from the germline V gene are SGHTA and FQGNSA. CDR3 in amino acids: CASSSRRGTGELFF. For the CDR3, the DNA is TGTGCCAGCAGCTCCAGAAGGGGGACCGGGGAGCTGTTTTTT.

The chain is built from TRBV12-3 or TRBV12-4 and TRBJ1-6; D remains unclear. V was clipped by 2 bases and J by 9 bases, with 8 bases between them. The CDR3 totals 13 residues. The CDR3 protein is CASSLREGSPLHF. In nucleotides, the CDR3 is TGTGCCAGCAGTTTACGGGAGGGTTCACCCCTCCACTTT.

This chain uses TRBV6-5 with TRBJ1-1, with 8 nucleotides matching TRBD1. Germline CDR1 MNHEY, CDR2 SVGAGI. V dropped 2 bases and J dropped 1; count of bases not matched to a gene: 3. The CDR3 loop spans 15 amino acids. CDR3 sequence reads: CASSYGRGRNTEAFF. The CDR3 region has the DNA TGTGCCAGCAGTTACGGCAGGGGGCGGAACACTGAAGCTTTCTTT.

The table lists this clone with a count of one. The chain joins TRBV5-4 to TRBJ1-6, with 8 bases identical to TRBD1. Trimming took 4 bases from V and 7 from J; bases not matched to a gene: 10. The V gene's germline CDR1 is SGHNT and CDR2 YYREEE (reference sequence). The length of the CDR3 is 16 residues. CDR3 loop: CASSLNWGQVNSPLHF. In DNA form, the CDR3 reads TGTGCCAGCAGCCTCAATTGGGGACAGGTGAATTCACCCCTCCACTTT.

The chain employs TRBV28 and TRBJ1-2, with D unresolved. The CDR3 length is 12 residues. CDR1 and CDR2 (germline): MDHEN, SYDVKM. Trimming removed 4 bases at V and 5 bases at J, with 8 bases between. CDR3 in DNA: TGTGCCAGCAGTTCTCCTGGGTATGGCTACACCTTC. As protein: CASSSPGYGYTF.

This clone showed up just a few times. V gene TRBV20-1 combines with J gene TRBJ2-7, with 8 bases matching TRBD2. The length of the CDR3 is 14 residues. Germline assignment: CDR1 DFQATT and CDR2 SNEGSKA (reference sequence). The junction had 6 bases not matched to a gene; V was cut back by 3 bases and J by 2 bases. The DNA for the CDR3 is TGCAGTGCTAGTGGTTCCGGGAGGGCCTACGAGCAGTACTTC. As protein: CSASGSGRAYEQYF.

The V call is TRBV28, the J call TRBJ2-5; D possibly corresponds to TRBD1 (6 bases). The CDR3 loop spans 11 amino acids. Germline V CDR1 and CDR2: MDHEN, SYDVKM. V was pared by 6 bases and J by 4 bases, with 6 bases between. CDR3 coding DNA: TGTGCCAGCAGAGGGGGAGAGACCCAGTACTTC. This codes for CASRGGETQYF. Full variable domain (rest looked up from reference TRBV28 and TRBJ2-5): DVKVTQSSRYLVKRTGEKVFLECVQDMDHENMFWYRQDPGLGLRLIYFSYDVKMKEKGDIPEGYSVSREKKERFSLILESASTNQTSMYLCASRGGETQYFGPGTRLLVL.

The rearrangement joins TRBV7-9 to TRBJ1-2; tentatively, D is TRBD1 (5 bases). The germline CDR1 and CDR2 sequences are SEHNR and FQNEAQ (reference sequence). The CDR3 sequence is 14 residues long. The V end was cut by 5 bases, the J end by 4 bases, with 14 bases between. CDR3: CASSSRDPSYGYTF. The DNA for the CDR3 is TGTGCCAGCAGCAGCCGGGACCCAAGCTATGGCTACACCTTC. Based on the CDR3 plus reference TRBV7-9 and TRBJ1-2, the full variable domain is DTGVSQNPRHKITKRGQNVTFRCDPISEHNRLYWYRQTLGQGPEFLTYFQNEAQLEKSRLLSDRFSAERPKGSFSTLEIQRTEQGDSAMYLCASSSRDPSYGYTFGSGTRLTVV.